This record concerns one T cell receptor (beta chain) sequence. Its antigen is unidentified. The table came from immunoSEQ multiplex PCR; TCRdb's copy has only in-frame clones and leaves some out. The table records about 120,000 clones, about 90% of them present only once. It was second doses at about 4 or about 12 weeks that were pooled. This sample was included in a study of T cell responses to AZD1222 COVID-19 vaccine. Study results and caveats: Breadth and depth of Spike-specific TCRs rose after two AZD1222 doses. Seropositive status at baseline applied to only a handful of AZD1222 recipients. Close to half of all spike-specific TCRs reportedly target regions of the variants that are unmutated.

Trimming at V came to 4 bases and at J to 1 base, leaving 9 bases not matched to a gene. The CDR3 is 17 amino acids. Germline CDR1 reads SGDLS; CDR2 reads YYNGEE. The rearrangement links TRBV9 to TRBJ1-4; the match to TRBD1 covers 8 bases. The sequenced sample was peripheral blood, obtained 28 days after the second AZD1222 dose. The receptor was isolated from an adult who received the AZD1222 COVID-19 vaccine. CDR3 coding DNA: TGTGCCAGCAGCCCAAGACAGGGGCGGGGAACTAATGAAAAACTGTTTTTT. This codes for CASSPRQGRGTNEKLFF.